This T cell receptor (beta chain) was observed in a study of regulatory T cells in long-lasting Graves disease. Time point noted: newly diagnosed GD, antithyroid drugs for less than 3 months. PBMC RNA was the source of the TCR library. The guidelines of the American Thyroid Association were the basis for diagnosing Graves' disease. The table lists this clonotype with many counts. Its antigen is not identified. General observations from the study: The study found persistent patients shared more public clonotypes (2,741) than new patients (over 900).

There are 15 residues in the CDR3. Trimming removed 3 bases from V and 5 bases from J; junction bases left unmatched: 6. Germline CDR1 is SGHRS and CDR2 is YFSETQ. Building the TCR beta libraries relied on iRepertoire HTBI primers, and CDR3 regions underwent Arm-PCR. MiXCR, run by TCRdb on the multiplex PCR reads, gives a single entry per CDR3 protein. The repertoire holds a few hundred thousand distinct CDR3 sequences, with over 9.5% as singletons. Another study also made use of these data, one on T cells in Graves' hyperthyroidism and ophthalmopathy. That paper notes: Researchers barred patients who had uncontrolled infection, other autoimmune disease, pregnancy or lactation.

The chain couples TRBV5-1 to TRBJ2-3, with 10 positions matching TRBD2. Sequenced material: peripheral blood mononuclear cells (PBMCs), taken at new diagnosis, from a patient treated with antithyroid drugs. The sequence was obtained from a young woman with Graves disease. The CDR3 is CASSYSGRVGDTQYF. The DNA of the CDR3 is TGCGCCAGCAGCTACAGCGGGAGGGTCGGAGATACGCAGTATTTT.